This TCR beta chain appears in the sequencing data of a study of T cells in Graves' hyperthyroidism and ophthalmopathy. This CDR3 contains 13 residues. CDR1 is WSHSY and CDR2 is SAAADI in the germline V gene. Trimming shortened V by 7 bases and J by 2 bases, and 8 bases separated the two germline ends. Amplified TCR beta CDR3 regions came from RNA transcripts. First-round RT-PCR of the TCR CDR3 relied on the HTBI primer set. TCRdb recomputed calls from the multiplex PCR reads with MiXCR, one row per CDR3 protein. The data show approximately 870,000 distinct CDR3 sequences, approximately 40% seen once. This clonotype has ten or more counts.

Input material: blood. The chain is built from TRBV10-2 and TRBJ2-2; D is unresolved. The clonotype originates from a man younger than 35 with Graves' hyperthyroidism. The CDR3 region is CASTPFNTGELFF. The DNA of the CDR3 is TGCGCCAGCACCCCCTTCAACACCGGGGAGCTGTTTTTT.